Listed below are T cell receptor beta chains from one sample, sequenced in a study of early T cells in non-severe SARS-CoV-2 infection. TCRdb reprocessed the 5' RACE reads via MiXCR and lists one record per CDR3 protein. Of 54,000 or so distinct CDR3 sequences in the sample, over 10% were seen once. Specimen: whole blood. These receptors came from an adult who was a healthcare worker with PCR-confirmed SARS-CoV-2 infection or an uninfected control (not recorded which). Both conserved end residues are part of each CDR3. The D gene is left open where the match is weak. The listing skips clone size in some rows; elsewhere it reads once, few, many or a size class.

CDR3aa,CDR3nt,abundance,d_gene,v_gene,len,j_gene
CSARTGGPYGYTF,TGCAGTGCCCGGACAGGGGGCCCCTATGGCTACACCTTC,.,TRBD1,TRBV20-1,13,TRBJ1-2
CASSYGLAGEETQYF,TGTGCCAGCAGCTATGGACTAGCGGGAGAAGAGACCCAGTACTTC,many,TRBD2,TRBV5-4,15,TRBJ2-5
CASSQEEGNTIYF,TGTGCCAGCAGCCAAGAAGAGGGAAACACCATATATTTT,few,.,TRBV3-1,13,TRBJ1-3
CASSEGWQVGGELFF,TGTGCCAGCAGTGAAGGATGGCAGGTCGGCGGGGAGCTGTTTTTT,few,.,TRBV2,15,TRBJ2-2
CSVPGDRANTGELFF,TGCAGCGTTCCCGGGGACAGAGCGAACACCGGGGAGCTGTTTTTT,.,TRBD1,TRBV29-1,15,TRBJ2-2
CASSRRLLSSPLHF,TGTGCCAGCAGCCGCCGTTTATTAAGTTCACCCCTCCACTTT,.,.,TRBV28,14,TRBJ1-6
CASSFYGRYNEQFF,TGTGCCAGCAGTTTTTACGGGAGGTACAATGAGCAGTTCTTC,few,TRBD2,TRBV28,14,TRBJ2-1
CASGLVREQYF,TGTGCTAGTGGTTTGGTAAGGGAGCAGTACTTC,.,.,TRBV12-5,11,TRBJ2-7
CSAPRTSGSSGTDTQYF,TGCAGTGCTCCCCGGACTAGCGGGAGTTCTGGAACAGATACGCAGTATTTT,many,TRBD2,TRBV20-1,17,TRBJ2-3
CASSETTGSGANVLTF,TGTGCCAGCAGTGAAACTACAGGGTCTGGGGCCAACGTCCTGACTTTC,many,.,TRBV6-1,16,TRBJ2-6
CSVEHTDTQYF,TGCAGCGTGGAGCATACAGATACGCAGTATTTT,many,.,TRBV29-1,11,TRBJ2-3
CASNPGTGAAGELFF,TGTGCCAGCAATCCCGGGACAGGGGCCGCCGGGGAGCTGTTTTTT,many,TRBD1,TRBV18,15,TRBJ2-2
CATSGSPQFF,TGTGCCACCAGCGGGAGCCCGCAGTTCTTC,.,.,TRBV24-1,10,TRBJ2-1
CASSLTGTGAYEQYF,TGCGCCAGCAGCCTTACCGGGACAGGGGCCTACGAGCAGTACTTC,many,TRBD1,TRBV4-3,15,TRBJ2-7
CASSVGNLERQFF,TGTGCCAGCAGCGTAGGGAACCTAGAGAGGCAGTTCTTC,.,.,TRBV9,13,TRBJ2-1
CASFPRGDGAFF,TGTGCCAGCTTTCCCCGGGGGGATGGAGCTTTCTTT,.,.,TRBV6-5,12,TRBJ1-1
CASSSTSGGAGEQFF,TGTGCCAGCAGCTCAACTAGCGGGGGGGCTGGTGAGCAGTTCTTC,many,TRBD2,TRBV7-6,15,TRBJ2-1
CSVVPAGGGYNEQFF,TGCAGCGTTGTTCCAGCGGGAGGTGGCTACAATGAGCAGTTCTTC,.,TRBD2,TRBV29-1,15,TRBJ2-1
CASSWGSLKTGELFF,TGTGCCAGTAGCTGGGGGAGCCTGAAAACCGGGGAGCTGTTTTTT,few,.,TRBV19,15,TRBJ2-2
CASSPYGGAGGYTF,TGTGCCAGCAGCCCCTATGGGGGGGCAGGTGGCTACACCTTC,.,.,TRBV7-2,14,TRBJ1-2
CSVIPRDRSSYEQYF,TGCAGCGTGATACCCCGGGACAGAAGCTCCTACGAGCAGTACTTC,.,TRBD1,TRBV29-1,15,TRBJ2-7
CASSQTGLGNEQFF,TGCGCCAGCAGCCAAACGGGACTAGGCAATGAGCAGTTCTTC,few,TRBD2,TRBV4-1,14,TRBJ2-1
CASRLGQTDSPLHF,TGTGCCAGCAGACTGGGACAGACCGATTCACCCCTCCACTTT,many,TRBD1,TRBV5-4,14,TRBJ1-6
CASSSQGAWTEAFF,TGTGCCAGCAGTTCACAGGGGGCCTGGACTGAAGCTTTCTTT,.,TRBD1,TRBV6-2/TRBV6-3,14,TRBJ1-1
CASSVAAGANVLTF,TGTGCCAGCAGTGTGGCGGCTGGGGCCAACGTCCTGACTTTC,many,.,TRBV25-1,14,TRBJ2-6
CASSTGDRVTEAFF,TGTGCCAGCAGCACTGGGGATAGGGTCACTGAAGCTTTCTTT,.,.,TRBV11-2,14,TRBJ1-1
CASSRLAGVSGRPTPTYEQYF,TGTGCCAGCAGTCGTCTAGCGGGAGTATCTGGCCGCCCAACTCCAACCTACGAGCAGTACTTC,.,TRBD2,TRBV6-1,21,TRBJ2-7
CASSDRYEQYF,TGTGCCAGCAGTGACAGGTACGAGCAGTACTTC,.,.,TRBV6-1,11,TRBJ2-7
CASSSSRLDYEQYF,TGTGCCAGCAGTTCCTCCCGGCTAGACTACGAGCAGTACTTC,.,.,TRBV28,14,TRBJ2-7
CASSLYSGATDTQYF,TGTGCCAGCAGCCTGTACAGTGGGGCCACAGATACGCAGTATTTT,.,.,TRBV7-8,15,TRBJ2-3
CSVAPLAGETQYF,TGCAGCGTTGCCCCACTAGCGGGAGAGACCCAGTACTTC,many,TRBD2,TRBV29-1,13,TRBJ2-5
CASSLDHQEQFF,TGTGCCAGCAGCTTAGATCACCAGGAGCAGTTCTTC,many,.,TRBV11-2,12,TRBJ2-1
CASRASGEEQYF,TGTGCCAGCAGGGCTTCGGGAGAGGAGCAGTACTTC,.,.,TRBV28,12,TRBJ2-7
CASSLLGLAVHEQFF,TGTGCCAGCAGCTTGCTGGGACTAGCTGTCCATGAGCAGTTCTTC,.,TRBD2,TRBV5-4,15,TRBJ2-1
CASRSGLALNTGELFF,TGTGCCAGCAGATCGGGACTAGCGTTGAACACCGGGGAGCTGTTTTTT,many,TRBD2,TRBV28,16,TRBJ2-2
CSVAKDGNYEQYF,TGCAGCGTTGCCAAGGACGGGAACTACGAGCAGTACTTC,many,.,TRBV29-1,13,TRBJ2-7
CSARLVAQETQYF,TGCAGTGCTAGATTGGTAGCACAAGAGACCCAGTACTTC,few,.,TRBV20-1,13,TRBJ2-5
CSVEVPGAYEQYF,TGCAGCGTTGAAGTGCCCGGGGCCTACGAGCAGTACTTC,.,.,TRBV29-1,13,TRBJ2-7
CASGLSLDGEAFF,TGTGCTAGTGGTTTGTCCCTCGATGGGGAAGCTTTCTTT,few,.,TRBV12-5,13,TRBJ1-1
CASSKQQSNRRVSEKLFF,TGTGCCAGCAGCAAACAACAATCCAATAGGAGAGTCTCTGAAAAACTGTTTTTT,few,.,TRBV21-1,18,TRBJ1-4
CASSLGLAGAPGELFF,TGTGCCAGCAGTTTAGGGCTAGCGGGGGCCCCCGGGGAGCTGTTTTTT,medium-sized,TRBD2,TRBV28,16,TRBJ2-2
CASSLDVGAYQPQHF,TGTGCCAGCAGCTTAGATGTGGGGGCCTATCAGCCCCAGCATTTT,many,.,TRBV7-9,15,TRBJ1-5
CASSLGDRVNQPQHF,TGTGCCAGCAGCTTAGGGGACAGGGTAAATCAGCCCCAGCATTTT,many,TRBD1,TRBV7-6,15,TRBJ1-5
CASSQDFGGNQPQHF,TGCGCCAGCAGCCAAGATTTCGGTGGCAATCAGCCCCAGCATTTT,.,.,TRBV4-1,15,TRBJ1-5
CASTPASGVYNEQFF,TGTGCCAGCACTCCGGCTAGCGGGGTGTACAATGAGCAGTTCTTC,.,TRBD2,TRBV6-2/TRBV6-3,15,TRBJ2-1
CASSQESVNTEAFF,TGCGCCAGCAGCCAAGAATCGGTGAACACTGAAGCTTTCTTT,many,.,TRBV4-3,14,TRBJ1-1